This T cell receptor beta chain was sequenced during a study of blood T cell repertoires in COVID-19. On the study more broadly: PBMCs, B-cell-depleted T cells, or T cells provided the cDNA or gDNA that made up the material.

Sequencing was performed with immunoSEQ multiplex PCR; in TCRdb, only in-frame clones are kept and a portion is missing. The sample consists of about 150,000 clones, approximately 80% of them appearing once. V dropped 4 bases and J dropped 7; count of bases not matched to a gene: 7. Per the germline V gene, CDR1 is SGHNT and CDR2 is YYREEE (reference sequence). The CDR3 consists of 15 residues. V and J are TRBV5-4 and TRBJ1-4; 10 bases fit TRBD1. The sequence was collected from an older woman with acute or convalescent COVID-19. Specimen: peripheral blood. In DNA form, the CDR3 reads TGTGCCAGCAGCCGAGACAGGGGGCCCAGTGAAAAACTGTTTTTT. Its translation: CASSRDRGPSEKLFF.